The TCR beta chain described here comes from a study of T cell responses to AZD1222 COVID-19 vaccine. CDR3 length: 13 residues. Germline CDR1 ENHRY, CDR2 SYGVKD. Trimming stripped 0 bases from V and 6 bases from J, with 9 bases between. Here immunoSEQ multiplex PCR was the method, and the copy in TCRdb shows in-frame clones only, minus some. The sample lists about 130,000 clones; about 85% were seen once. The V and J genes are TRBV10-3 and TRBJ2-7; no firm D call. The sequence derives from an adult in good health. This specimen was peripheral blood, taken on day 0 of AZD1222 vaccination. DNA for the CDR3: TGTGCCATCAGTGAGTCAGAGTTCGGCGAGCAGTACTTC. Its translation: CAISESEFGEQYF.